The clone carrying this T cell receptor beta chain has only one observation. The sample originates from a study of blood T cell repertoires in COVID-19. Enrolled through a virtual design, the participants were between roughly 18 and 89 years of age and came from 24 US areas. Participants were placed into cohorts based on the clinical history they reported. Cohort 3 recovered donors had two negative PCRs, clearance, or symptom resolution. V gave up 5 bases and J gave up 5 bases, with 16 bases separating them. Germline V CDR1 and CDR2: SGHKS, YYEKEE (reference sequence). This CDR3 is built from 14 residues. The table came from immunoSEQ multiplex PCR; TCRdb's copy has only in-frame clones and leaves some out. The sample includes almost 500,000 clones, roughly nine tenths of them seen just once.

The receptor was derived from a woman aged 55-69 years who had recovered from COVID-19. Specimen: PBMCs or T cells enriched from blood (not recorded which). The chain employs TRBV5-5 and TRBJ1-1; no firm D call. The CDR3 spells CASSTRSSATEAFF. The CDR3 region has the DNA TGTGCCAGCAGTACCCGGAGCTCTGCGACTGAAGCTTTCTTT.